This T cell receptor (beta chain) was captured in a study of blood T cell repertoires in COVID-19. Study at large: Spain, Italy and the United States supplied samples that represented acute and convalescent COVID-19.

The study recruited people aged about 18 to 89 years across some 23 US areas. Assignments of participants to cohorts depended upon their own reported clinical history. In the original analysis: Estimation of nucleated cell counts relied on the amplification of reference gene primers. Using immunoSEQ multiplex PCR, the repertoire was profiled, and TCRdb retains in-frame clones only, with some absent. Clonal size and the V and J genes are those of that table, whereas D and trimming came from the DNA. The sample includes 200,000 to 250,000 clones, approximately 90% seen only once; the top ten take 3.5% to 4.5%. Trimming removed 5 bases at V and 0 bases at J, with 11 bases between. This CDR3 spans 15 amino acids. Looked up from germline, CDR1 is SGHAT and CDR2 is FQNNGV.

Sequencing was done on a sample of PBMCs or T cells enriched from blood (not recorded which). The TCR sequence derives from a woman in her thirties or forties with acute COVID-19. The chain has TRBV11-2 and TRBJ1-3; D not resolved. This CDR3 is CASSAKHYSGNTIYF. The CDR3 bases are TGTGCCAGCAGCGCCAAACACTACTCTGGAAACACCATATATTTT.